The 17 T cell receptor beta chains below all came from one sample that was sequenced in a study of blood T cell repertoires in COVID-19. Sequenced by immunoSEQ multiplex PCR; TCRdb stores in-frame clones only, minus some. Among about 230,000 clones listed, approximately 80% were seen once. What was sequenced was peripheral blood. All receptors come from a woman between 50 and 59 years old with acute or convalescent COVID-19.

The chain employs TRBV5-1 and TRBJ2-5; D perhaps matches TRBD2 (5 bases). CDR1 SGHRS and CDR2 YFSETQ come from the germline V gene. Trimming removed 4 bases from V and 7 bases from J, with 14 bases in between. The CDR3 length is 13 residues. Written as DNA, the CDR3 is TGCGCCAGCAGCCGTGACTCCGGAGGGACCCAGTACTTC. Its translation is CASSRDSGGTQYF.

V and J are TRBV28 and TRBJ2-7; 11 bases line up with TRBD2. Germline lookup yields CDR1 MDHEN and CDR2 SYDVKM. Trimming at V came to 4 bases and at J to 3 bases, leaving 11 bases not matched to a gene. The CDR3 sequence is 17 residues long. The CDR3 here is CASSSPGASGRNYEQYF. Written as DNA, the CDR3 is TGTGCCAGCAGTTCCCCAGGGGCTAGCGGGAGGAACTACGAGCAGTACTTC. The variable domain in full, with the rest retrieved from reference TRBV28 and TRBJ2-7, is DVKVTQSSRYLVKRTGEKVFLECVQDMDHENMFWYRQDPGLGLRLIYFSYDVKMKEKGDIPEGYSVSREKKERFSLILESASTNQTSMYLCASSSPGASGRNYEQYFGPGTRLTVT.

This chain links TRBV3-1 (or the pseudogene TRBV3-2) with TRBJ2-7; 12 nucleotides match TRBD2. Germline V lookup: CDR1 LGHDT, CDR2 YNNKEL (reference sequence). The CDR3 contains 14 residues. V lost 3 bases and J lost 6; bases outside the gene matches: 3. CDR3 coding DNA: TGTGCCAGCAGCCATCTAGCGGGAGGGCGCGAGCAGTACTTC. It encodes CASSHLAGGREQYF.

The rearrangement uses TRBV7-2 and TRBJ2-4; 10 positions match TRBD2. Germline CDR1 reads SGHTA; CDR2 reads FQGNSA. V shed 1 base, J shed 4 bases, and the junction held 1 base outside the gene matches. The CDR3 runs to 15 residues. CDR3 region: CASSLVSGGKNIQYF. CDR3 sequence (DNA): TGTGCCAGCAGCTTAGTTAGCGGGGGGAAAAACATTCAGTACTTC.

The chain links TRBV2 to TRBJ2-2; no definite D call. CDR1 is SNHLY and CDR2 is FYNNEI in the germline V gene. The germline V and J ends were trimmed by 4 bases and 6 bases, with 9 bases remaining between them. This CDR3 has 13 residues. The CDR3 bases are TGTGCCAGCAGTGTCAATAGCCCCGGGGAGCTGTTTTTT. It translates to CASSVNSPGELFF.

V is TRBV5-1 and J is TRBJ2-5; unclear D gene. The CDR3 spans 15 residues. CDR1 is SGHRS, CDR2 YFSETQ, per germline. Trimming took off 4 bases at V and 6 bases at J, with 19 bases between the two ends. The CDR3 DNA reads TGCGCCAGCAGCATCTCGACTGGCCGTGAGAAGACCCAGTACTTC. It codes for CASSISTGREKTQYF. Full variable domain (missing parts from reference TRBV5-1 and TRBJ2-5): KAGVTQTPRYLIKTRGQQVTLSCSPISGHRSVSWYQQTPGQGLQFLFEYFSETQRNKGNFPGRFSGRQFSNSRSEMNVSTLELGDSALYLCASSISTGREKTQYFGPGTRLLVL.

The chain carries TRBV15 and TRBJ1-1; 10 bases match TRBD1. CDR3 size: 15 residues. The trim removed 3 bases at V and 4 bases at J, leaving 5 bases unmatched. Per germline, CDR1 LNHNV and CDR2 YYDKDF (reference sequence). Written as DNA, the CDR3 is TGTGCCACCAGCAGGCGGACAGGGGGAACCACTGAAGCTTTCTTT. Amino acids: CATSRRTGGTTEAFF. The variable domain in full, completed from reference TRBV15 and TRBJ1-1, reads DAMVIQNPRYQVTQFGKPVTLSCSQTLNHNVMYWYQQKSSQAPKLLFHYYDKDFNNEADTPDNFQSRRPNTSFCFLDIRSPGLGDTAMYLCATSRRTGGTTEAFFGQGTRLTVV.

In this sample, this clone turned up a few times. The chain combines TRBV29-1 with TRBJ2-7, with 7 bases fitting TRBD1. The V gene's germline CDR1 is SQVTM and CDR2 ANQGSEA. V lost 4 bases and J lost 3; bases outside the gene matches: 6. This CDR3 is 13 amino acids long. The CDR3: CSVVEGGVYEQYF. The CDR3 DNA is TGCAGCGTTGTGGAAGGGGGCGTCTACGAGCAGTACTTC.

The CDR3 here is CASSHRDRAGYTF. In DNA, the CDR3 is TGTGCCAGCAGCCACCGAGACAGGGCTGGCTACACCTTC. The chain uses TRBV3-1 (or the pseudogene TRBV3-2) and TRBJ1-2; TRBD1 matches at 7 bases. CDR1 is LGHDT, CDR2 YNNKEL, per germline (reference sequence). CDR3 size: 13 residues. Losses at the gene ends were 3 bases for V and 7 bases for J; bases not matched to a gene: 5.

This chain uses TRBV4-1 with TRBJ2-1; 8 positions agree with TRBD2. This CDR3 comprises 16 residues. Losses at the gene ends were 1 base for V and 8 bases for J; bases not matched to a gene: 10. Germline V gives CDR1 MGHRA, CDR2 YSYEKL. The CDR3 loop reads CASSQGSQREFDEQFF. CDR3 bases: TGCGCCAGCAGCCAAGGAAGCCAGCGGGAGTTCGATGAGCAGTTCTTC.

The chain has TRBV6-4 and TRBJ2-1; 13 bases align to TRBD2. This CDR3 spans 14 amino acids. The germline CDR1 and CDR2 sequences are MRHNA and SNTAGT. With 8 bases clipped from V and 8 bases from J, the junction kept 6 bases outside the gene matches. The chain's CDR3 is CASVGLAGKDEQFF. DNA of the CDR3: TGTGCCAGCGTGGGACTAGCGGGAAAGGATGAGCAGTTCTTC.

The gene calls are TRBV5-4 and TRBJ1-2; no reliable D call. This CDR3 is 12 amino acids long. The germline V gene has CDR1 SGHNT and CDR2 YYREEE (reference sequence). V was clipped by 5 bases and J by 8 bases, with 13 bases between them. The CDR3 region has the DNA TGTGCCAGCAGACTCCAGACGGGGGGCTACACCTTC. As protein: CASRLQTGGYTF.

The CDR3 protein is CASSRGRELEQFF. CDR3 DNA: TGTGCCAGCAGTAGGGGACGGGAGCTTGAGCAGTTCTTC. This rearrangement joins TRBV6-5 to TRBJ2-1, with D possibly matching TRBD2 (6 bases). Germline-derived CDR1 and CDR2 are MNHEY and SVGAGI. V was trimmed by 5 bases and J by 9 bases, leaving 14 bases between them. The CDR3 contains 13 residues.

The V call is TRBV19, the J call TRBJ2-5; 9 bases fit TRBD1. V lost 1 base and J lost 4; bases outside the gene matches: 4. The CDR3 consists of 15 residues. Germline CDR1 is LNHDA and CDR2 is SQIVND (reference sequence). The CDR3 coding sequence is TGTGCCAGTAGTATAGGGGGACAGGGTGGAGAGACCCAGTACTTC. Protein: CASSIGGQGGETQYF.

In nucleotides, the CDR3 is TGTGCCAGCGCACAGGGGAACACTGAAGCTTTCTTT. Its protein product is CASAQGNTEAFF. The rearrangement links TRBV3-1 (or the pseudogene TRBV3-2) to TRBJ1-1; D might be TRBD1 (6 bases). The germline V and J ends were trimmed by 8 bases and 1 base, with 8 bases remaining between them. Germline assignment: CDR1 LGHDT and CDR2 YNNKEL (reference sequence). This CDR3 region has 12 residues.

A single count supports this clone. V usage is TRBV27 and J usage is TRBJ2-4; D is perhaps TRBD1 (5 bases). CDR1 is MNHEY and CDR2 is SMNVEV in the germline V gene (reference sequence). The CDR3 loop spans 12 amino acids. V lost 7 bases and J lost 8, with 12 bases in between. CDR3 in amino acids: CASIRQGHIQYF. The CDR3 DNA sequence: TGTGCCAGCATTCGCCAGGGTCACATTCAGTACTTC.

The chain recombines TRBV3-1 (or the pseudogene TRBV3-2) with TRBJ1-2; TRBD1 agrees at 11 bases. This CDR3 spans 17 amino acids. J gave up 4 bases and V 0 bases, and 7 bases lay outside the gene matches. CDR1 is LGHDT and CDR2 is YNNKEL in the germline V gene (reference sequence). The CDR3 nucleotides read TGTGCCAGCAGCCAAGACAGGACAGGGGGCCTCGGCTATGGCTACACCTTC. Its protein is CASSQDRTGGLGYGYTF.